This T cell receptor (beta chain) originates from a study of Ad26.COV2.S vaccination and SARS-CoV-2 variants. Study-wide context: Donor was assigned to the Ad26.COV2.S arm of trial COV1001.

Treatment defined: around 19 received Ad26.COV2.S at low or high dose, single or two shots; about 5 received placebo; per-sample allocation not given. It was on day 63 after the first vaccine or placebo injection that samples were taken. Germline V CDR1 and CDR2: MNHEY, SVGAGI. With 4 bases removed from V and 11 bases from J, the gap between germline ends came to 11 bases. The CDR3 is made up of 11 amino acids. Using immunoSEQ multiplex PCR, the repertoire was profiled, and TCRdb retains in-frame clones only, with some absent. The sample holds 350,000 to 550,000 clones, roughly 89% seen once. Material: peripheral blood, obtained in a trial of Ad26.COV2.S vaccine versus placebo. The clonotype originates from a person aged 18-65 years who received the Ad26.COV2.S COVID-19 vaccine or a placebo. This chain uses TRBV6-5 with TRBJ1-1, with TRBD1 as a possible D gene (5 bases). CDR3 residues: CASSSRGAAFF. The CDR3 nucleotides read TGTGCCAGCAGTTCCCGTGGGGCGGCTTTCTTT.